A single sample is the source of the 3 T cell receptor beta chains below, sequenced in a study of OX40 agonist ivuxolimab in advanced cancers. Sequenced by immunoSEQ multiplex PCR; TCRdb stores in-frame clones only, minus some. The sample includes fewer than 70,000 clones, roughly 86% of them seen just once. The sample was CD4+ or CD8+ T cells sorted from blood, taken in a trial of the OX40 agonist ivuxolimab. The receptors stem from an adult with an advanced solid tumor such as melanoma, head and neck, liver or kidney cancer.

Points on this clone: The junction departs from germline at one end; a sequencing error may be responsible. The rearrangement links TRBV5-1 to TRBJ1-5; perhaps TRBD1 as D (6 bases). Germline V CDR1 and CDR2: SGHRS, YFSETQ. The CDR3 is 16 residues long. CDR3: CDSSHIKREGDQPQHF. The CDR3 region has the DNA TGCGACAGCAGCCACATTAAGCGAGAGGGGGATCAGCCCCAGCATTTT.

The genes are TRBV5-1 and TRBJ1-1; 7 positions match TRBD1. J was trimmed by 5 bases and V by 2 bases; bases with no gene match: 15. The germline gives CDR1 SGHRS, CDR2 YFSETQ. The CDR3 covers 17 residues. CDR3 sequence: CASSFSDALTGTTEAFF. For the CDR3, the DNA is TGCGCCAGCAGCTTTTCGGACGCGCTGACAGGGACAACTGAAGCTTTCTTT.

In its sample, this clone was seen once. The V call is TRBV11-2, the J call TRBJ2-5, with TRBD1 as a possible D gene (5 bases). V lost 1 base, J lost 2 bases, and 14 bases lay in between. This CDR3 has 16 amino acids. Looked up from germline, CDR1 is SGHAT and CDR2 is FQNNGV. The CDR3 nucleotides read TGTGCCAGCAGCTTAGTAACTGGGGCAGTTCAAGAGACCCAGTACTTC. This gives the protein CASSLVTGAVQETQYF. Full variable domain (rest looked up from reference TRBV11-2 and TRBJ2-5): EAGVAQSPRYKIIEKRQSVAFWCNPISGHATLYWYQQILGQGPKLLIQFQNNGVVDDSQLPKDRFSAERLKGVDSTLKIQPAKLEDSAVYLCASSLVTGAVQETQYFGPGTRLLVL.